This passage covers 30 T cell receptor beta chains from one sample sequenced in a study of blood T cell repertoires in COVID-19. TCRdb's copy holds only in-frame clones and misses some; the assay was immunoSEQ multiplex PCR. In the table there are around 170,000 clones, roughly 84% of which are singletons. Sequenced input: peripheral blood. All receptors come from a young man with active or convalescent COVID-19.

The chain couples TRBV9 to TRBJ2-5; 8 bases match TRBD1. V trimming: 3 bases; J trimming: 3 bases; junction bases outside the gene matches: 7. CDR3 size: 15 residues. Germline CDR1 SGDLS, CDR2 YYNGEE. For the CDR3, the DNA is TGTGCCAGCAGCGACAGGACAGGGAATAAAGAGACCCAGTACTTC. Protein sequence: CASSDRTGNKETQYF. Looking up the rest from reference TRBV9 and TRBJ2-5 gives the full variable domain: DSGVTQTPKHLITATGQRVTLRCSPRSGDLSVYWYQQSLDQGLQFLIQYYNGEERAKGNILERFSAQQFPDLHSELNLSSLELGDSALYFCASSDRTGNKETQYFGPGTRLLVL.

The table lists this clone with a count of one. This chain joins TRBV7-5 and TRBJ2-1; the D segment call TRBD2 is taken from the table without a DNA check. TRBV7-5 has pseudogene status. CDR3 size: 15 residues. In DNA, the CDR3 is TGTGTCAGAAGTAAATTAGCGGGGGGGGACAATGAGCAGTTCTTC. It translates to CVRSKLAGGDNEQFF.

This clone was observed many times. The CDR3 loop reads CASSQSRDRGHEAFF. For the CDR3, the DNA is TGTGCCAGCAGCCAAAGCCGGGACAGGGGGCATGAAGCTTTCTTT. The chain links TRBV3-1 (or the pseudogene TRBV3-2) to TRBJ1-1; 12 bases align to TRBD1. This CDR3 contains 15 residues. Germline lookup yields CDR1 LGHDT and CDR2 YNNKEL (reference sequence). The ends lost 2 bases at V and 7 bases at J; junction bases unmatched: 5.

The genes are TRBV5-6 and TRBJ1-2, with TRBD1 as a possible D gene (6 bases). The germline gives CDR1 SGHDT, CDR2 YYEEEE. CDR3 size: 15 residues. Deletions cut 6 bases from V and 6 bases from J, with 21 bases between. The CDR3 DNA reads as TGTGCCAGCACCCTACAGGGTGGTGGACCGAATGGCTACACCTTC. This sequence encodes CASTLQGGGPNGYTF.

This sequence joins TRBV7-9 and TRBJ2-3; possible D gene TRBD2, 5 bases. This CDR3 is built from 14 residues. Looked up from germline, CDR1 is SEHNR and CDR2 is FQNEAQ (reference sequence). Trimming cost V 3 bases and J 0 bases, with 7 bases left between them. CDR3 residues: CASSLGVSTDTQYF. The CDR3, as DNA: TGTGCCAGCAGCTTGGGAGTTAGCACAGATACGCAGTATTTT.

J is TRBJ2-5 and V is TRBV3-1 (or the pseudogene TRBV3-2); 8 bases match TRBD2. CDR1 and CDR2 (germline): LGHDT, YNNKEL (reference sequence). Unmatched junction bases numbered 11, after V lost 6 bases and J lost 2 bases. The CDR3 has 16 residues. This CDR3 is CASSPHSGMGQETQYF. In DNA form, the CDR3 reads TGTGCCAGCAGTCCTCATAGCGGGATGGGGCAAGAGACCCAGTACTTC.

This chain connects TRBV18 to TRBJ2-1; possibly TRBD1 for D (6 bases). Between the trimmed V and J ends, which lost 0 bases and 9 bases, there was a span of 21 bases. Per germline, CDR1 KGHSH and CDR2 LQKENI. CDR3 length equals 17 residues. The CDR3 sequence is CASSPPVQGRLAGEQFF. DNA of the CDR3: TGTGCCAGCTCACCACCGGTTCAGGGGCGTTTAGCCGGTGAGCAGTTCTTC.

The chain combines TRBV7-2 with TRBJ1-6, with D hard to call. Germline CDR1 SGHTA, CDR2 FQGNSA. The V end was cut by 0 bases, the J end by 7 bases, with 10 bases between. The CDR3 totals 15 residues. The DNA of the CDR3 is TGTGCCAGCAGCTTAGCTACCCCGCAGAATTCACCCCTCCACTTT. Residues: CASSLATPQNSPLHF.

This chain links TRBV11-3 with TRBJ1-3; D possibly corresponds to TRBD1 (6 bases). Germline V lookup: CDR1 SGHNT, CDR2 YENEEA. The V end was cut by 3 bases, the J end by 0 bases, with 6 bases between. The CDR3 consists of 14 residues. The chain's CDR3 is CASSLDSSGNTIYF. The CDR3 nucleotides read TGTGCCAGCAGCTTGGACAGCTCTGGAAACACCATATATTTT.

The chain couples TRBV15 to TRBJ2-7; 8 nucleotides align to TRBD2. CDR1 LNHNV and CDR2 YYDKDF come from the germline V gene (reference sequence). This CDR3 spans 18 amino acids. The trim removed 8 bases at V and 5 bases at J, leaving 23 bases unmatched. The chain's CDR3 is CATPYYQHRVPAGDEQYF. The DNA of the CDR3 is TGTGCCACCCCGTATTACCAACACAGGGTCCCAGCGGGGGACGAGCAGTACTTC.

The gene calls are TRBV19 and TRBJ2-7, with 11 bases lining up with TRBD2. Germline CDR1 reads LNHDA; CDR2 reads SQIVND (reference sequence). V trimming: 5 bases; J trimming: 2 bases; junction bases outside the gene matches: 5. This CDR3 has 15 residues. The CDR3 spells CASSRLAGRPYEQYF. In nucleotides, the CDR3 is TGTGCCAGTAGTCGACTAGCGGGGAGGCCCTACGAGCAGTACTTC. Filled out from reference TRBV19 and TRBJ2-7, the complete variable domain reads DGGITQSPKYLFRKEGQNVTLSCEQNLNHDAMYWYRQDPGQGLRLIYYSQIVNDFQKGDIAEGYSVSREKKESFPLTVTSAQKNPTAFYLCASSRLAGRPYEQYFGPGTRLTVT.

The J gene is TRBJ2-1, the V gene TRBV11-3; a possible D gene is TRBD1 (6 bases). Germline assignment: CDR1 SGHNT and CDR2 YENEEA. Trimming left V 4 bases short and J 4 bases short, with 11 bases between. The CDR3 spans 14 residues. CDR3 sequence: CASSSQGRYNEQFF. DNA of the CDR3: TGTGCCAGCAGCTCCCAGGGGAGATACAATGAGCAGTTCTTC.

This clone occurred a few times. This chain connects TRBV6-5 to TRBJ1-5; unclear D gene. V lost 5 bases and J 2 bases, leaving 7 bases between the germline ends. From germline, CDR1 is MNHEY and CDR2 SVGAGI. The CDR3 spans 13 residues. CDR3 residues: CASSPRGNQPQHF. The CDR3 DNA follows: TGTGCCAGCAGTCCACGGGGCAATCAGCCCCAGCATTTT.

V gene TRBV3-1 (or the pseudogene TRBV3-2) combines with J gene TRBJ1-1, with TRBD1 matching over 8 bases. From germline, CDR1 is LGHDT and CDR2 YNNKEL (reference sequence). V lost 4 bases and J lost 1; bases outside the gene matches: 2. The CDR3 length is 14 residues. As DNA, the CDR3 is TGTGCCAGCAGCCTCAGGGGGCAGAACACTGAAGCTTTCTTT. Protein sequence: CASSLRGQNTEAFF.

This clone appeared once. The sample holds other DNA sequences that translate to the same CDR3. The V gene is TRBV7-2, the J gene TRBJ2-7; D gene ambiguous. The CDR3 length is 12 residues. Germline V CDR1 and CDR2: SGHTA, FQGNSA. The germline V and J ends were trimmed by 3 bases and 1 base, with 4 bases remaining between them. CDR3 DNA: TGTGCCAGCAGCTTTTCGTCCTACGAGCAGTACTTC. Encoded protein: CASSFSSYEQYF. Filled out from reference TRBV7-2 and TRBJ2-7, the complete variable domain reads GAGVSQSPSNKVTEKGKDVELRCDPISGHTALYWYRQSLGQGLEFLIYFQGNSAPDKSGLPSDRFSAERTGGSVSTLTIQRTQQEDSAVYLCASSFSSYEQYFGPGTRLTVT.

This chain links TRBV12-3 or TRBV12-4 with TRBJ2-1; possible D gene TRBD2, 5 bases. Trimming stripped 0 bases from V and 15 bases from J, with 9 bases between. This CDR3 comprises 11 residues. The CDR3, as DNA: TGTGCCAGCAGTTTAGCCGGGATCCTGTTCTTC. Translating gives CASSLAGILFF.

The CDR3 DNA sequence: TGTGCCAGCAGTCTAGACGAGAACACTGAAGCTTTCTTT. It is translated as CASSLDENTEAFF. The rearrangement links TRBV6-5 to TRBJ1-1; D unresolved. V was pared by 5 bases and J by 1 base, with 8 bases between. The CDR3 covers 13 residues. Germline CDR1 reads MNHEY; CDR2 reads SVGAGI.

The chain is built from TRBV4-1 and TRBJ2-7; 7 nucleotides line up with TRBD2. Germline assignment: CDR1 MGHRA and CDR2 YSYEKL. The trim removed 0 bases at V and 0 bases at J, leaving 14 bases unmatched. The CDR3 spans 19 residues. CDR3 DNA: TGCGCCAGCAGCCAAGACCGTATACCGTCAGCGGGGCACTCCTACGAGCAGTACTTC. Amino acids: CASSQDRIPSAGHSYEQYF.

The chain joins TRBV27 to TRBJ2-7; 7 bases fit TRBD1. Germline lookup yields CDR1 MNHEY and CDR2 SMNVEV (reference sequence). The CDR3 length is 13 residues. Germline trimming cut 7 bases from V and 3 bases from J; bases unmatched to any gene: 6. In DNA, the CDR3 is TGTGCCAGCAACCAAGGGGGCAGCTACGAGCAGTACTTC. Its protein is CASNQGGSYEQYF.

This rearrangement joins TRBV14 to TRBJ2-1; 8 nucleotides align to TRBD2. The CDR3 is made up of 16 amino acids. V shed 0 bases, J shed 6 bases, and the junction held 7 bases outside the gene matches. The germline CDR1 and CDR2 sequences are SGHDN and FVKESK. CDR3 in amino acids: CASSQDRAGLGNEQFF. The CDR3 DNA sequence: TGTGCCAGCAGCCAAGATCGAGCGGGACTAGGCAATGAGCAGTTCTTC.

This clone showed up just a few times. The CDR3 is CASSLSSGVRSNYGYTF. The CDR3, as DNA: TGTGCCAGCAGTTTATCATCAGGGGTCCGCTCCAACTATGGCTACACCTTC. The chain joins TRBV27 to TRBJ1-2; TRBD1 might be the D (6 bases). Germline V CDR1 and CDR2: MNHEY, SMNVEV (reference sequence). CDR3 length: 17 amino acids. Trimming took off 0 bases at V and 2 bases at J, with 16 bases between the two ends.

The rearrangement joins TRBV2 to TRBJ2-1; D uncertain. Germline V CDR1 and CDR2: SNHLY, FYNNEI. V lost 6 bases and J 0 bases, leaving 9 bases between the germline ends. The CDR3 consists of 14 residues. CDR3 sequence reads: CASRSESSYNEQFF. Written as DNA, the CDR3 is TGTGCCAGCAGGAGCGAGAGCTCCTACAATGAGCAGTTCTTC.

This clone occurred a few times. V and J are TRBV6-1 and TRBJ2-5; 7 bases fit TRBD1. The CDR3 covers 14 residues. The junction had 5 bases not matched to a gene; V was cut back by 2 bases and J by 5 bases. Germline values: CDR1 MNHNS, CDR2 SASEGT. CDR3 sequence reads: CASSEFDRAETQYF. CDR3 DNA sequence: TGTGCCAGCAGTGAATTTGACAGGGCGGAGACCCAGTACTTC.

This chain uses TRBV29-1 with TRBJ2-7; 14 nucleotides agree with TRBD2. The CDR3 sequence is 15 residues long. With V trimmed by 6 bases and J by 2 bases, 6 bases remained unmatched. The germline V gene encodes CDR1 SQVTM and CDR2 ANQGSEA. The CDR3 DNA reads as TGCAGCGTACAAGGACTAGCGGGAGGCACCTACGAGCAGTACTTC. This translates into CSVQGLAGGTYEQYF.

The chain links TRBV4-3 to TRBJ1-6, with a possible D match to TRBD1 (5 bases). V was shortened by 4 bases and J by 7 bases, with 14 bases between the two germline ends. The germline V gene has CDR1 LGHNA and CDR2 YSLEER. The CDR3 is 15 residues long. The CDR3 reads CASSLRGDWNSPLHF. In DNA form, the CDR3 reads TGCGCCAGCAGCCTAAGGGGCGACTGGAATTCACCCCTCCACTTT.

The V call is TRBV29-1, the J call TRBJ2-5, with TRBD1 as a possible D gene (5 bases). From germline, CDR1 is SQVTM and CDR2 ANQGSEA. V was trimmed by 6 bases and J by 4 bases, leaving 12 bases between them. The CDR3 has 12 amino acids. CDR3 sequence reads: CSVAGWGETQYF. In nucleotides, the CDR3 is TGCAGCGTCGCAGGGTGGGGAGAGACCCAGTACTTC.

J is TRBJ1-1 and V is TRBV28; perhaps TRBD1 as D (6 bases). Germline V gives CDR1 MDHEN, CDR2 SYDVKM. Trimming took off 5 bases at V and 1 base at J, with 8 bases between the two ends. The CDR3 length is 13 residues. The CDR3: CASSRTANTEAFF. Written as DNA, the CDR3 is TGTGCCAGCAGTAGGACAGCGAACACTGAAGCTTTCTTT.

The CDR3 sequence is CASSLSPSGTGVTPLHF. CDR3 DNA: TGTGCCAGTAGTCTTTCTCCATCCGGGACAGGGGTTACACCCCTCCACTTT. The rearrangement links TRBV19 to TRBJ1-6; 10 bases are a match to TRBD1. This CDR3 has 17 amino acids. V gave up 5 bases and J gave up 11 bases; unmatched junction bases: 15. Per the germline V gene, CDR1 is LNHDA and CDR2 is SQIVND (reference sequence).

In nucleotides, the CDR3 is TGTGCCAGCAGTGAAGCAGCGGGGGGGCAAGAGACCCAGTACTTC. Translating gives CASSEAAGGQETQYF. The chain combines TRBV6-1 with TRBJ2-5, with 10 bases matching TRBD2. The germline V gene encodes CDR1 MNHNS and CDR2 SASEGT. The V gene end was trimmed by 0 bases and the J gene end by 2 bases; junction bases not matched to a gene: 0. The CDR3 loop spans 15 amino acids.

Here the CDR3 reads CSVKTDRAGDSNQPQHF. The CDR3 DNA reads as TGCAGCGTCAAAACGGACAGGGCAGGGGATAGCAATCAGCCCCAGCATTTT. The gene calls are TRBV29-1 and TRBJ1-5; TRBD1 matches 8 bases. After removal of 6 bases from V and 0 bases from J, the junction contained 13 bases not matched to a gene. The germline CDR1 and CDR2 sequences are SQVTM and ANQGSEA. This CDR3 has 17 amino acids.